The 24 T cell receptor beta chains below come from one sample, sequenced in a study of blood T cell repertoires in COVID-19. Sequenced by immunoSEQ multiplex PCR; TCRdb stores in-frame clones only, minus some. This table has roughly 250,000 clones, around nine tenths appearing once. Sequencing was performed on peripheral blood. These TCRs come from a man in his forties who had recovered from COVID-19.

Only one count was recorded for this clone. The chain couples TRBV5-1 to TRBJ2-6; D is perhaps TRBD1 (6 bases). CDR1 and CDR2 (germline): SGHRS, YFSETQ. Trimming pared 0 bases from V and 2 bases from J, leaving 6 bases between. CDR3 length: 15 amino acids. CDR3 sequence reads: CASSLAGAGANVLTF. CDR3 nucleotides: TGCGCCAGCAGCTTGGCAGGGGCTGGGGCCAACGTCCTGACTTTC.

This clone showed up just once. The chain is built from TRBV18 and TRBJ2-7, with TRBD2 matching over 12 bases. Germline assignment: CDR1 KGHSH and CDR2 LQKENI. The trim removed 6 bases at V and 0 bases at J, leaving 3 bases unmatched. The CDR3 has 15 residues. Here the CDR3 DNA reads TGTGCCAGCTCCCTAGCGGGAGGGCCCTCCTACGAGCAGTACTTC. Its translation: CASSLAGGPSYEQYF.

On this clone: In the same sample, other DNA sequences code for this CDR3. The rearrangement joins TRBV27 to TRBJ2-1; D possibly corresponds to TRBD2 (5 bases). V was clipped by 2 bases and J by 3 bases, with 5 bases between them. The germline V gene encodes CDR1 MNHEY and CDR2 SMNVEV (reference sequence). The CDR3 length is 13 residues. The chain's CDR3 is CASSLRGYNEQFF. The CDR3 nucleotides are TGTGCCAGCAGTTTACGGGGCTACAATGAGCAGTTCTTC.

The rearrangement joins TRBV6-5 to TRBJ2-5; 7 bases agree with TRBD2. The germline CDR1 and CDR2 sequences are MNHEY and SVGAGI. V lost 6 bases and J lost 3; bases outside the gene matches: 7. This CDR3 spans 14 amino acids. The CDR3 nucleotides are TGTGCCAGCAGAGATTGGGGGGGGGAAGAGACCCAGTACTTC. This encodes CASRDWGGEETQYF.

The chain joins TRBV30 to TRBJ1-1, with D possibly TRBD1 on 5 matching bases. Germline V gene lookup returns CDR1 GTSNPN and CDR2 SVGIG (reference sequence). CDR3 length: 11 residues. Trimming removed 4 bases from V and 8 bases from J, with 11 bases in between. The CDR3 protein is CAWTLNREAFF. The DNA of the CDR3 is TGTGCCTGGACCCTGAACAGGGAAGCTTTCTTT.

J is TRBJ1-5 and V is TRBV6-5, with TRBD1 matching over 7 bases. Trimming removed 6 bases from V and 0 bases from J; junction bases left unmatched: 5. CDR1 is MNHEY and CDR2 is SVGAGI in the germline V gene. CDR3 length equals 15 residues. The CDR3 DNA sequence: TGTGCCAGCAGGTGGGGACAGCCTAGCAATCAGCCCCAGCATTTT. Translated: CASRWGQPSNQPQHF.

The chain has TRBV19 and TRBJ2-4; maybe TRBD2 (6 bases). Germline loops: CDR1 LNHDA, CDR2 SQIVND (reference sequence). V lost 3 bases, J lost 1 base, and 19 bases lay in between. The CDR3 spans 18 residues. CDR3 amino acids: CASSIARGSGWAKNIQYF. The CDR3 nucleotides are TGTGCCAGTAGTATTGCTCGGGGGAGTGGATGGGCCAAAAACATTCAGTACTTC.

The V call is TRBV10-3, the J call TRBJ1-2; 8 nucleotides align to TRBD1. Germline V CDR1 and CDR2: ENHRY, SYGVKD. The CDR3 has 16 residues. Trimming took 0 bases from V and 4 from J; bases not matched to a gene: 7. This CDR3 reads CAISESTGVVPYGYTF. CDR3 sequence (DNA): TGTGCCATCAGTGAGTCGACAGGGGTGGTGCCCTATGGCTACACCTTC.

This clone was detected only a few times. V usage is TRBV5-1 and J usage is TRBJ1-3; D gene ambiguous. This CDR3 region has 16 residues. Germline loops: CDR1 SGHRS, CDR2 YFSETQ. V lost 0 bases and J 0 bases, leaving 10 bases between the germline ends. Written as DNA, the CDR3 is TGCGCCAGCAGCTTGGCAAGCACCGGCTCTGGAAACACCATATATTTT. Encoded protein: CASSLASTGSGNTIYF.

The chain carries TRBV3-1 (or the pseudogene TRBV3-2) and TRBJ2-7, with D perhaps TRBD1 (5 bases). The V and J ends lost 4 bases and 6 bases respectively, with 13 bases between them. Germline lookup yields CDR1 LGHDT and CDR2 YNNKEL (reference sequence). This CDR3 contains 13 residues. The CDR3 coding sequence is TGTGCCAGCAGCCCTGCCAGGGCTGGCGAGCAGTACTTC. This encodes CASSPARAGEQYF.

The V gene is TRBV27, the J gene TRBJ2-7; tentative D call: TRBD1 (6 bases). V lost 6 bases, J lost 3 bases, and 24 bases lay in between. The CDR3 spans 17 residues. Germline loops: CDR1 MNHEY, CDR2 SMNVEV (reference sequence). The CDR3, as DNA: TGTGCCAGCAGCCCCCCGCCGACAGGTCGGAAATTCTACGAGCAGTACTTC. Its translation: CASSPPPTGRKFYEQYF.

This clone has a single count. The V gene is TRBV19, the J gene TRBJ2-6; maybe TRBD1 (6 bases). The CDR3 is 18 amino acids. V was pared by 7 bases and J by 0 bases, with 19 bases between. The germline gives CDR1 LNHDA, CDR2 SQIVND (reference sequence). CDR3 protein: CASTNTRDTLSGANVLTF. As DNA, the CDR3 is TGTGCCAGTACCAATACACGGGACACCCTCTCTGGGGCCAACGTCCTGACTTTC.

This chain links TRBV13 with TRBJ2-7; 9 positions match TRBD2. This CDR3 region has 16 residues. Trimming at V came to 3 bases and at J to 1 base, leaving 7 bases not matched to a gene. Germline loops: CDR1 PRHDT, CDR2 FYEKMQ (reference sequence). CDR3 sequence reads: CASSLGGLAGSYEQYF. Here the CDR3 DNA reads TGTGCCAGCAGCTTGGGGGGGCTAGCGGGGTCCTACGAGCAGTACTTC.

This chain joins TRBV6-7 and TRBJ1-5; D might be TRBD1 (6 bases). TRBV6-7 is treated as an ORF (open reading frame) with a function not yet certain. The CDR3 has 14 residues. Trimming removed 11 bases at V and 5 bases at J, with 19 bases between. This CDR3 reads CADRDTPLDQPQHF. The CDR3 bases are TGTGCCGATCGGGACACTCCTTTGGATCAGCCCCAGCATTTT.

This rearrangement joins TRBV21-1 to TRBJ2-3; TRBD2 is the table's D call, not checked against the DNA. TRBV21-1 constitutes a pseudogene. The CDR3 is 17 residues long. CDR3 amino acids: CASSKTKLAGGADTQYF. In DNA form, the CDR3 reads TGTGCCAGCAGCAAAACAAAACTAGCGGGAGGCGCAGATACGCAGTATTTT.

V and J are TRBV5-1 and TRBJ2-5, with a possible D match to TRBD2 (6 bases). The CDR3 spans 15 residues. The ends were cut back, 3 bases at V and 2 bases at J, with 14 bases in the middle. Germline values: CDR1 SGHRS, CDR2 YFSETQ. The CDR3, as DNA: TGCGCCAGCAGCTCCTCGGGGCGGGGTCAAGAGACCCAGTACTTC. Amino acids: CASSSSGRGQETQYF.

This clone occurred once. This chain uses TRBV6-5 with TRBJ2-3; TRBD2 might be the D (5 bases). The germline CDR1 and CDR2 sequences are MNHEY and SVGAGI. This CDR3 region has 14 residues. The V end lost 7 bases, the J end lost 7 bases, and 18 bases lay between the germline ends. CDR3 DNA sequence: TGTGCCAGCATGGTGGGAGTGGTTGTAAATACGCAGTATTTT. Translated: CASMVGVVVNTQYF.

The CDR3 DNA reads as TGTGCCAGCAGCTCCGCCGACAGGGGGAAAACTGAAGCTTTCTTT. Its translation is CASSSADRGKTEAFF. The V and J genes are TRBV5-4 and TRBJ1-1, with TRBD1 matching over 9 bases. V trimming: 3 bases; J trimming: 5 bases; junction bases outside the gene matches: 8. The CDR3 contains 15 residues. Per the germline V gene, CDR1 is SGHNT and CDR2 is YYREEE (reference sequence).

For the CDR3, the DNA is TGTGCCAGCAGCTTCGCCCCGAGGTGGCAGGGTGGAAACACCATATATTTT. It specifies CASSFAPRWQGGNTIYF. The genes are TRBV11-2 and TRBJ1-3; D is perhaps TRBD1 (5 bases). Germline-derived CDR1 and CDR2 are SGHAT and FQNNGV. Trimming removed 3 bases at V and 3 bases at J, with 18 bases between. The CDR3 spans 17 residues.

The CDR3 nucleotides are TGTGCCAGCAGCTTGAGGATAAAGGCGGCGGGAGCTAGTCGCGGTGAGCAGTTCTTC. Its translation is CASSLRIKAAGASRGEQFF. The gene calls are TRBV5-6 and TRBJ2-1, with 7 positions matching TRBD2. CDR1 is SGHDT, CDR2 YYEEEE, per germline. V was clipped by 1 base and J by 9 bases; unmatched bases: 22. This CDR3 has 19 amino acids.

The V and J genes are TRBV7-2 and TRBJ1-2; maybe TRBD1 (6 bases). This CDR3 contains 16 residues. From germline, CDR1 is SGHTA and CDR2 FQGNSA. The V end lost 2 bases, the J end lost 4 bases, and 17 bases lay between the germline ends. CDR3 region: CASSLLLGGQGYGYTF. The CDR3 nucleotides read TGTGCCAGCAGCTTACTGCTCGGGGGGCAGGGCTATGGCTACACCTTC. Variable domain in full (rest from reference TRBV7-2 and TRBJ1-2): GAGVSQSPSNKVTEKGKDVELRCDPISGHTALYWYRQSLGQGLEFLIYFQGNSAPDKSGLPSDRFSAERTGGSVSTLTIQRTQQEDSAVYLCASSLLLGGQGYGYTFGSGTRLTVV.

The V call is TRBV24-1, the J call TRBJ2-3, with 7 bases that match TRBD2. Germline trimming cut 12 bases from V and 0 bases from J; bases unmatched to any gene: 11. From germline, CDR1 is KGHDR and CDR2 SFDVKD. This CDR3 contains 15 residues. The CDR3 nucleotides are TGTGCCCGCCCCCGGCGGGGAGGGAGCACAGATACGCAGTATTTT. Its translation: CARPRRGGSTDTQYF.

There are a few counts of this clone. The genes are TRBV3-1 (or the pseudogene TRBV3-2) and TRBJ2-5, with D maybe TRBD2 (7 bases). The germline V and J ends were trimmed by 2 bases and 2 bases, with 12 bases remaining between them. There are 15 residues in the CDR3. Germline CDR1 and CDR2: LGHDT and YNNKEL (reference sequence). CDR3 amino acids: CASSQRRGTQETQYF. In DNA, the CDR3 is TGTGCCAGCAGCCAAAGGCGGGGGACACAAGAGACCCAGTACTTC.

The genes are TRBV7-6 and TRBJ2-3; 9 bases line up with TRBD2. The CDR3 sequence is 15 residues long. The germline gives CDR1 SGHVS, CDR2 FNYEAQ. The junction had 4 bases not matched to a gene; V was cut back by 5 bases and J by 1 base. For the CDR3, the DNA is TGTGCCAGCAGCACCCGACTAGCGGGCACAGATACGCAGTATTTT. It specifies CASSTRLAGTDTQYF.